The present T cell receptor (beta chain) was sequenced within a study of response to subunit inactivated influenza vaccine. TCRdb used MiXCR to reprocess the RT-PCR reads, holding one entry per CDR3 protein. The sample includes about 540,000 distinct CDR3 sequences, 20% to 25% of them seen just once. The CDR3 has 17 residues. Germline lookup yields CDR1 MGHRA and CDR2 YSYEKL. With V trimmed by 4 bases and J by 4 bases, 10 bases remained unmatched. This clonotype has only a few counts. The same data also contributed to another study, on T cells expressing NK-cell markers. Turning to that study: TCR beta cDNA was generated via 5'RACE template switching incorporating UMIs. It was sorted CD3+CD56-NKG2C+, CD3+CD56+NKG2C- and CD3+CD56+NKG2C+ T cells that provided the TCR beta repertoires. An anti-gamma-delta TCR antibody confined sorting to alpha-beta TCR T cells across several of the experiments.

The sequence derives from a man in his forties or fifties who received an inactivated influenza vaccine. The rearrangement links TRBV4-1 to TRBJ2-5, with TRBD2 matching over 12 bases. Sequenced here: CD4+ T cells sorted from PBMCs, sampled 11 to 12 days after vaccination. The CDR3 nucleotides are TGCGCCAGCAGCCGACATGCTAGCGGGGGGGCCTTAGAGACCCAGTACTTC. This translates into CASSRHASGGALETQYF.